Reported below is one TCR beta chain. Its antigen is still unknown. TCRdb keeps only in-frame clones here, not all; method: immunoSEQ multiplex PCR. The sample consists of roughly 60,000 clones, more than 85% of them appearing once. This specimen comes from a study of cytomegalovirus exposure and HLA in healthy donors. Study observations and caveats: In vitro testing confirmed a few CMV-associated chains as specific for CMV antigens.

The germline gives CDR1 SGHTA, CDR2 FQGTGA. The V and J ends lost 4 bases and 1 base, in that order; junction bases with no gene match: 7. The CDR3 loop spans 16 amino acids. The chain joins TRBV7-3 to TRBJ2-1; 7 bases line up with TRBD2. The origin of this receptor is a woman younger than 45 in good health and CMV-seronegative. The sample was PBMCs. CDR3 in DNA: TGTGCCAGCAGCTCGGGGGGTAGCGGATCCTACAATGAGCAGTTCTTC. Its translation: CASSSGGSGSYNEQFF.